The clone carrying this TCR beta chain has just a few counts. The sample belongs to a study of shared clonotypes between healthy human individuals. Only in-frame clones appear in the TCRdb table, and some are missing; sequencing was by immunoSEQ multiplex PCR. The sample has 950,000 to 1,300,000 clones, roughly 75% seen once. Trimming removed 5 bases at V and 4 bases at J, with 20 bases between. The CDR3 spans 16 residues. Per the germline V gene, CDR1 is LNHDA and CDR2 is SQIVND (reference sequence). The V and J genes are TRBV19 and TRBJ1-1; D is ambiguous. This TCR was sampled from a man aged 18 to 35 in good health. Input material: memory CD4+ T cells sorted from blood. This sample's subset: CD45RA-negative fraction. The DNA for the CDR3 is TGTGCCAGTAGTGAAAGCCCAGGACGTCGGAGCACTGAAGCTTTCTTT. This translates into CASSESPGRRSTEAFF. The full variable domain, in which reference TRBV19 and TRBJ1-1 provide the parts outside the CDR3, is DGGITQSPKYLFRKEGQNVTLSCEQNLNHDAMYWYRQDPGQGLRLIYYSQIVNDFQKGDIAEGYSVSREKKESFPLTVTSAQKNPTAFYLCASSESPGRRSTEAFFGQGTRLTVV.